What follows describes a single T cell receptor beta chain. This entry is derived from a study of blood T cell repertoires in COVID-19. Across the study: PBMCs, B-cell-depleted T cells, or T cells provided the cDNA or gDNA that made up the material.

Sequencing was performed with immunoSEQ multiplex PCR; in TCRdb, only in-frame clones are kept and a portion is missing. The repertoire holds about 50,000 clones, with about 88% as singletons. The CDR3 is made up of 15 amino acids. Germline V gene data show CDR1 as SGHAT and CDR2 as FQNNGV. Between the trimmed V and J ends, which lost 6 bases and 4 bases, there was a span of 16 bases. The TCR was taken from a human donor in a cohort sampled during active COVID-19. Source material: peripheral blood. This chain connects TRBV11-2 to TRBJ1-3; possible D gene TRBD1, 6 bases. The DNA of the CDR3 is TGTGCCAGCAGTCCCCTGCAGGGGTCGGGAAACACCATATATTTT. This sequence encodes CASSPLQGSGNTIYF.